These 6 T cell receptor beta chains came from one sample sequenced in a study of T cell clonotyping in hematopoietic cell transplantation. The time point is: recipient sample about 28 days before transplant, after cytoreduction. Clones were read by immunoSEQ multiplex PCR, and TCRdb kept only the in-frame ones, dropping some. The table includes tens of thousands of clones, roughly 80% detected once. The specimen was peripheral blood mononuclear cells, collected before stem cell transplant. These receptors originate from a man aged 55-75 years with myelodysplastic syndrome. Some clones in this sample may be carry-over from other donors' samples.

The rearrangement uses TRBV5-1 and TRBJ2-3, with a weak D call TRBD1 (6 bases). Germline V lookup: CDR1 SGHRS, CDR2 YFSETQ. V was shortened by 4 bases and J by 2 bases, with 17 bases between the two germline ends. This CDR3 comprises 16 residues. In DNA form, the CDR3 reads TGCGCCAGCAGCCCGGGGACACCCTCCCTCACAGATACGCAGTATTTT. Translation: CASSPGTPSLTDTQYF.

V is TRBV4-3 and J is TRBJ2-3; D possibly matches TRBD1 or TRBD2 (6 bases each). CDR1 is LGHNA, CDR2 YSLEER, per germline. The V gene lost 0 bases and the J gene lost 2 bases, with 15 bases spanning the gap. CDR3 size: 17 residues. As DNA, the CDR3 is TGCGCCAGCAGCCAAGACCTTCGGGGGCCCCTCACAGATACGCAGTATTTT. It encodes CASSQDLRGPLTDTQYF.

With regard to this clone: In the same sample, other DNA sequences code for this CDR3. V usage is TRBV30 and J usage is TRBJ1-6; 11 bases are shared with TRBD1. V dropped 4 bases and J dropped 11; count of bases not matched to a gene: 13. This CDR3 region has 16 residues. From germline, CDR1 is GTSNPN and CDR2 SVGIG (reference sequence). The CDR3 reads CAWKYEDRGLLAPLHF. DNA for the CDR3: TGTGCCTGGAAATATGAGGACAGGGGGCTGTTAGCACCCCTCCACTTT.

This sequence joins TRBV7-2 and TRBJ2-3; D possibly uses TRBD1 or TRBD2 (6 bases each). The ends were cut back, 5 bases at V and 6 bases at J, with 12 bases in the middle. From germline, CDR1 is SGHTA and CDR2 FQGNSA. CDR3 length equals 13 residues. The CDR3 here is CASSHRGRDTQYF. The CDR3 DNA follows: TGTGCCAGCAGCCACCGGGGGCGTGATACGCAGTATTTT.

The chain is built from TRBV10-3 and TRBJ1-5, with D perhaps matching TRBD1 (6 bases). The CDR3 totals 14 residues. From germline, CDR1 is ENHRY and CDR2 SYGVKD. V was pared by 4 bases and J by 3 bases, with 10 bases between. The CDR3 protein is CAISGTVDNQPQHF. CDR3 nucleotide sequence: TGTGCCATCAGTGGGACAGTGGACAATCAGCCCCAGCATTTT.

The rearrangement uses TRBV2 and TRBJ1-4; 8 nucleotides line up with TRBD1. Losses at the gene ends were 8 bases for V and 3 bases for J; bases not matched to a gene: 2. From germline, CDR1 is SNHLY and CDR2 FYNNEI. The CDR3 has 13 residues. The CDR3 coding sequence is TGTGCCAGCGGGACAGGTTCTAATGAAAAACTGTTTTTT. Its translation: CASGTGSNEKLFF.